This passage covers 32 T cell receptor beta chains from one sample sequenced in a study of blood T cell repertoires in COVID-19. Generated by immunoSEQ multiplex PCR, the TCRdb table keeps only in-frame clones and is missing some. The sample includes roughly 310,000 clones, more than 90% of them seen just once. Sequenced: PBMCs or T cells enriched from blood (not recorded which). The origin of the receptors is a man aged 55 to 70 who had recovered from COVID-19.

CDR3 coding DNA: TGTGCCAGCAGGCGGCAGGGGGCGCTTGGAAACACCATATATTTT. It yields the protein CASRRQGALGNTIYF. The genes are TRBV27 and TRBJ1-3; 8 nucleotides align to TRBD1. The germline gives CDR1 MNHEY, CDR2 SMNVEV (reference sequence). V lost 6 bases to trimming and J lost 3 bases; unmatched junction nucleotides: 7. This CDR3 has 15 residues.

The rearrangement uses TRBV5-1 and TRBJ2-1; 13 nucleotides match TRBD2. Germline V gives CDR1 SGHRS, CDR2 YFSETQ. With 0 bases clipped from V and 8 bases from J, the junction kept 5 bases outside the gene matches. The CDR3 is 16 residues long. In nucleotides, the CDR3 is TGCGCCAGCAGCTTGGGGACTAGCGGGAGTTTTGATGAGCAGTTCTTC. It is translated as CASSLGTSGSFDEQFF.

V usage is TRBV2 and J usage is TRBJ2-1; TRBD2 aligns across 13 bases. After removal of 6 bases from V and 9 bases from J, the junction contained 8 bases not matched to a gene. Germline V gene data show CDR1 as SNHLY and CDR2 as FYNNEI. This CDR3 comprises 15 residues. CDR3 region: CASRTGTSGEGEQFF. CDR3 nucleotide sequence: TGTGCCAGCAGGACCGGGACTAGCGGGGAAGGTGAGCAGTTCTTC.

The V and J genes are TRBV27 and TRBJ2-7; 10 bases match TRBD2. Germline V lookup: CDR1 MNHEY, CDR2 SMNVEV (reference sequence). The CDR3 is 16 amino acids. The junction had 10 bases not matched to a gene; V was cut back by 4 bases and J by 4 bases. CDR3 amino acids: CASSYTSSGSRYEQYF. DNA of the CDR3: TGTGCCAGCAGTTACACCTCTAGCGGGAGTCGTTACGAGCAGTACTTC.

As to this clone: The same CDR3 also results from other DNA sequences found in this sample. The CDR3 coding sequence is TGTGCCTGGAGTGGCAGCTCTGGAAACACCATATATTTT. This sequence encodes CAWSGSSGNTIYF. The chain has TRBV30 and TRBJ1-3, with D hard to call. The CDR3 consists of 13 residues. The ends were cut back, 1 base at V and 0 bases at J, with 4 bases in the middle. The germline V gene has CDR1 GTSNPN and CDR2 SVGIG (reference sequence).

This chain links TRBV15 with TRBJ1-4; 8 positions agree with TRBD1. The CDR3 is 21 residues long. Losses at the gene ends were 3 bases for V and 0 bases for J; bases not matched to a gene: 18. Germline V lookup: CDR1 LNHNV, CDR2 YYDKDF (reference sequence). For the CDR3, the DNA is TGTGCCACCAGCAGCCGGCAGGGACAGGATTGGTACGGCGCAACTAATGAAAAACTGTTTTTT. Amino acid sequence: CATSSRQGQDWYGATNEKLFF.

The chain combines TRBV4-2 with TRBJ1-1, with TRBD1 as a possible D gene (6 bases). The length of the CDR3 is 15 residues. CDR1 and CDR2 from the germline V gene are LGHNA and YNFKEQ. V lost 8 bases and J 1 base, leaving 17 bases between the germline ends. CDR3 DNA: TGTGCCAGCGGAAACCGGGACACCTGGAACACTGAAGCTTTCTTT. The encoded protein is CASGNRDTWNTEAFF.

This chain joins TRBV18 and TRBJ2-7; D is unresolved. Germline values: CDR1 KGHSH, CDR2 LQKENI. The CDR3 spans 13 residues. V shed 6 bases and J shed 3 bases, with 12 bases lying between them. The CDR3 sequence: CASSDGYNYEQYF. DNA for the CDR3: TGTGCCAGCTCCGACGGGTACAACTACGAGCAGTACTTC.

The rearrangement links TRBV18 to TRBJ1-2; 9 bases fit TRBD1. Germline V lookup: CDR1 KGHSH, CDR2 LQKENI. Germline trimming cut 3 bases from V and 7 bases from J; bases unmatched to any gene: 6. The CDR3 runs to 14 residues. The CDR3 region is CASSPTDRGFGYTF. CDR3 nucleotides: TGTGCCAGCTCACCTACCGACAGGGGGTTTGGCTACACCTTC.

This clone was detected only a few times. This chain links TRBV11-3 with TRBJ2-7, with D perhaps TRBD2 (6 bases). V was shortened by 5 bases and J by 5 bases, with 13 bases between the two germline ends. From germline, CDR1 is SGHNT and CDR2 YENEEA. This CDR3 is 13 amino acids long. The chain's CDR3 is CASSIGWEDEQYF. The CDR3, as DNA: TGTGCCAGCAGCATTGGCTGGGAGGACGAGCAGTACTTC.

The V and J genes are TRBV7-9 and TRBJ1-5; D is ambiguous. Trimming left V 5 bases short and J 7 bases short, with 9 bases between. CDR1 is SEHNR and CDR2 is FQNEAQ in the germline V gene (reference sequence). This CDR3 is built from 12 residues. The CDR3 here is CASSAAGQPQHF. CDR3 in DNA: TGTGCCAGCAGCGCCGCGGGGCAGCCCCAGCATTTT. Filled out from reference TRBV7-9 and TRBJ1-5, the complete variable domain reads DTGVSQNPRHKITKRGQNVTFRCDPISEHNRLYWYRQTLGQGPEFLTYFQNEAQLEKSRLLSDRFSAERPKGSFSTLEIQRTEQGDSAMYLCASSAAGQPQHFGDGTRLSIL.

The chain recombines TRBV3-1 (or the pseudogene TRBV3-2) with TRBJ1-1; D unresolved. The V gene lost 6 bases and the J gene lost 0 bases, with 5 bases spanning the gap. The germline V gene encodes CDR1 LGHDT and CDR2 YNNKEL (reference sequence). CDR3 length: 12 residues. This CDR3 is CASRAVNTEAFF. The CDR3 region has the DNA TGTGCCAGCAGAGCCGTGAACACTGAAGCTTTCTTT.

This chain's CDR3 is CASSAGWDTQYF. The CDR3 bases are TGTGCCAGCAGTGCGGGGTGGGATACGCAGTATTTT. The chain is built from TRBV27 and TRBJ2-3; the D gene is possibly TRBD2 (6 bases). CDR3 length: 12 amino acids. Germline-derived CDR1 and CDR2 are MNHEY and SMNVEV (reference sequence). Trimming cost V 5 bases and J 6 bases, with 9 bases left between them.

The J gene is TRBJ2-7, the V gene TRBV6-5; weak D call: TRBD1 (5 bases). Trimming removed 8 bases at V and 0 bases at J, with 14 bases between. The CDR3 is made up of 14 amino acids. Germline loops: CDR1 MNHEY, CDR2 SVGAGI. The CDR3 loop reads CASRDQGFSYEQYF. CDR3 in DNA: TGTGCCAGCCGCGATCAGGGATTCTCCTACGAGCAGTACTTC.

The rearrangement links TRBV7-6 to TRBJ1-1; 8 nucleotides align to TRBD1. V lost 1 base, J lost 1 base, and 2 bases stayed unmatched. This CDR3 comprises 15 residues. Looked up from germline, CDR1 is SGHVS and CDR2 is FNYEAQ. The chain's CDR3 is CASSLVGQGNTEAFF. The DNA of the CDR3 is TGTGCCAGCAGCTTAGTCGGACAGGGGAACACTGAAGCTTTCTTT.

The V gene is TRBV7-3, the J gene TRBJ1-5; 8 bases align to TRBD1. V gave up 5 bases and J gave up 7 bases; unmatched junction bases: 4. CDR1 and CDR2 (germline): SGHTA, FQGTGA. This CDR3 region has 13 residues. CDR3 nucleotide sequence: TGTGCCAGCAGCACCAACAGGGGGCAGCCCCAGCATTTT. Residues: CASSTNRGQPQHF.

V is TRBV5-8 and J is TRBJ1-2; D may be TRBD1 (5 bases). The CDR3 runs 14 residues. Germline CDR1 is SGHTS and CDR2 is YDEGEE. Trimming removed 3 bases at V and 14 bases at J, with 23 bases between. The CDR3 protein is CASSSSAGRSLSTF. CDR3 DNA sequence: TGTGCCAGCAGCTCGTCGGCAGGGAGGTCTCTCTCTACCTTC.

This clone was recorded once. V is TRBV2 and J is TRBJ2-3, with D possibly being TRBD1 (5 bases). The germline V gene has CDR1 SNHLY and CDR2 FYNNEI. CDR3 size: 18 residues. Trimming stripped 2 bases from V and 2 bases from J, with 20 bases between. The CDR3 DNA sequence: TGTGCCAGCAGTGAACCACTTGACAGTACCAGCATCACAGATACGCAGTATTTT. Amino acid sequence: CASSEPLDSTSITDTQYF.

CDR3 DNA sequence: TGTGCCAGCAGCCATGGAGGGAGGGGTTCACCCCTCCACTTT. Translated: CASSHGGRGSPLHF. The J gene is TRBJ1-6, the V gene TRBV3-1 (or the pseudogene TRBV3-2); D perhaps matches TRBD1 (5 bases). V lost 3 bases and J 9 bases, leaving 12 bases between the germline ends. The CDR3 length is 14 residues. Germline CDR1 reads LGHDT; CDR2 reads YNNKEL (reference sequence).

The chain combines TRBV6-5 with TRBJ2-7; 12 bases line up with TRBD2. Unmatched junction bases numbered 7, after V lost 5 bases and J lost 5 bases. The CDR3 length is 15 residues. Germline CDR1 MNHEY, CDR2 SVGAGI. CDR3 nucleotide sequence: TGTGCCAGCAGTCCCCTAGCGGGAGGGTCCCACGAGCAGTACTTC. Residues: CASSPLAGGSHEQYF.

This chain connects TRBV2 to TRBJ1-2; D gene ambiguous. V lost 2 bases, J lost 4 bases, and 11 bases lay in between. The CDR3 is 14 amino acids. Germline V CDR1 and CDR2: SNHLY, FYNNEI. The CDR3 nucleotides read TGTGCCAGCAGTGAACGCGGAGAAAGCTATGGCTACACCTTC. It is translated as CASSERGESYGYTF.

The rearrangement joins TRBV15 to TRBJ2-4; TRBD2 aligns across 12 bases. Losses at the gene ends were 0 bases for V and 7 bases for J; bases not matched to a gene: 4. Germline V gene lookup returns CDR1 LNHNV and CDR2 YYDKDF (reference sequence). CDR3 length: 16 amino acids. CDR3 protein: CATSRETSGRGNIQYF. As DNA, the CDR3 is TGTGCCACCAGCAGAGAGACTAGCGGGAGAGGCAACATTCAGTACTTC.

The CDR3 DNA follows: TGTGCCAGCTCACCAGCCCCAGCGGGAAACACCATATATTTT. It encodes CASSPAPAGNTIYF. V gene TRBV18 combines with J gene TRBJ1-3; D call uncertain. CDR1 and CDR2 (germline): KGHSH, LQKENI. V dropped 2 bases and J dropped 4 bases, with 9 bases sitting between them. CDR3 length equals 14 residues.

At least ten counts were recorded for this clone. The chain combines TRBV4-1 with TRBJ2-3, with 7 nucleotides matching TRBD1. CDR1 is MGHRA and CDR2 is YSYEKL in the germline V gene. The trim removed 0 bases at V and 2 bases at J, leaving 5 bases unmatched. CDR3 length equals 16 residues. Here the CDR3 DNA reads TGCGCCAGCAGCCAAGATGAGGGGGCCCACACAGATACGCAGTATTTT. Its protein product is CASSQDEGAHTDTQYF.

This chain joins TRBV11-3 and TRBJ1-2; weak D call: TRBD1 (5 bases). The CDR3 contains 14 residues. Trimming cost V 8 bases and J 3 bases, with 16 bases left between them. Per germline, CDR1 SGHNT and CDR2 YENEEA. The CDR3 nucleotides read TGTGCCAGCGATGGAAGGGGCGATGACTATGGCTACACCTTC. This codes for CASDGRGDDYGYTF.

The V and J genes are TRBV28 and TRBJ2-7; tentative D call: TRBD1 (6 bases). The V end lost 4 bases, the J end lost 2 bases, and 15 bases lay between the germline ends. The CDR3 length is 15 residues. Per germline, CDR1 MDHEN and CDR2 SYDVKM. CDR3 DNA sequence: TGTGCCAGCAGTTCTTCCGGGACACCGCCCTACGAGCAGTACTTC. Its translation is CASSSSGTPPYEQYF.

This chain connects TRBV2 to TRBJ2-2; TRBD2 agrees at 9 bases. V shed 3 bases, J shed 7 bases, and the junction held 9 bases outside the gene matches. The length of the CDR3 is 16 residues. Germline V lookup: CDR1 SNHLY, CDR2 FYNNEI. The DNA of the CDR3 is TGTGCCAGCAGTGACGGCCGGCGGGGGGGCAACGGGGAGCTGTTTTTT. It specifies CASSDGRRGGNGELFF.

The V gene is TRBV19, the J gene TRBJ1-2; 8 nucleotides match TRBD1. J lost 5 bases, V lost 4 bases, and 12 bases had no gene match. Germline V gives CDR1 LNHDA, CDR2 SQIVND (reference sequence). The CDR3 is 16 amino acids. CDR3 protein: CASSRKGTGDFYGYTF. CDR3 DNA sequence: TGTGCCAGTAGTAGAAAGGGGACAGGCGATTTTTATGGCTACACCTTC.

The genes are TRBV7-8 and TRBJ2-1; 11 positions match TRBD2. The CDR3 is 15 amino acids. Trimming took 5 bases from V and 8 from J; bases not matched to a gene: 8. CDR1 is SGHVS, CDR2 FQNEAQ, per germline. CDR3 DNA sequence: TGTGCCAGCAGCAATAGCGGGAGGGCCCGTTATGAGCAGTTCTTC. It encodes CASSNSGRARYEQFF.

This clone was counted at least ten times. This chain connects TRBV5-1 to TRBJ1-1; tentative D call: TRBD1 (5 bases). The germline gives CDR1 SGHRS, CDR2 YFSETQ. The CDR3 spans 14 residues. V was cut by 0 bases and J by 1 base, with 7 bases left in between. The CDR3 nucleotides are TGCGCCAGCAGCTTGGCCACAGGGAACACTGAAGCTTTCTTT. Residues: CASSLATGNTEAFF.

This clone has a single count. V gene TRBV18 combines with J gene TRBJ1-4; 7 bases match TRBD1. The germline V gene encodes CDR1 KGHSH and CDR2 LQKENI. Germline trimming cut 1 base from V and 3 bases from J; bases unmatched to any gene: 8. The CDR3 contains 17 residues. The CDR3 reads CASSPLTGARANEKLFF. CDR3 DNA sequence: TGTGCCAGCTCACCACTAACAGGGGCTCGGGCTAATGAAAAACTGTTTTTT.

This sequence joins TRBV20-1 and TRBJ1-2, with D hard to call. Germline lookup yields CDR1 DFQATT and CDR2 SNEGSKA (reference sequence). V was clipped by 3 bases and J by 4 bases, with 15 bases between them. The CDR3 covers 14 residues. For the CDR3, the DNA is TGCAGTGCTAGTCCAGGAGGAGCCGCCTATGGCTACACCTTC. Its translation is CSASPGGAAYGYTF.